Shown below are 10 T cell receptor beta chains from a single sample sequenced in a study of T cells in Graves' hyperthyroidism and ophthalmopathy. The investigators amplified TCR beta CDR3 regions from RNA transcripts. In the first-round RT-PCR of the TCR CDR3, the HTBI primer set was used. TCRdb re-analysed the multiplex PCR reads in MiXCR, keeping a single row per CDR3 protein. The repertoire holds a few hundred thousand distinct CDR3 sequences, with about 15% as singletons. The material sequenced was blood. Source of these receptors: a woman aged 35 to 49 with Graves' hyperthyroidism.

This clonotype was seen ten or more times. The chain uses TRBV3-1 and TRBJ2-2; D might be TRBD1 (6 bases). This CDR3 region has 18 residues. With 2 bases removed from V and 0 bases from J, the gap between germline ends came to 16 bases. Germline V lookup: CDR1 LGHDT, CDR2 YNNKEL (reference sequence). CDR3 region: CASSQIQGIPANTGELFF. The DNA for the CDR3 is TGTGCCAGCAGCCAAATACAGGGCATTCCGGCGAACACCGGGGAGCTGTTTTTT.

There are a few counts of this clonotype. The chain has TRBV29-1 and TRBJ2-3; 9 bases line up with TRBD2. Germline V CDR1 and CDR2: SQVTM, ANQGSEA. This CDR3 has 14 residues. V shed 3 bases and J 3 bases; nucleotides not matched to a gene: 4. In DNA form, the CDR3 reads TGCAGCGTTGATAATAGCGGGAGTACAGATACGCAGTATTTT. It yields the protein CSVDNSGSTDTQYF.

This clonotype was detected only a few times. Being one base from a much bigger clone, this may be a read error. The V and J genes are TRBV2 and TRBJ1-1; no clear D gene. The CDR3 consists of 11 residues. The germline gives CDR1 SNHLY, CDR2 FYNNEI. V lost 3 bases and J lost 9, with 8 bases in between. CDR3 sequence reads: CASSDFLKAFF. CDR3 bases: TGTGCCAGCAGTGACTTCCTTAAAGCTTTCTTT.

The chain has TRBV13 and TRBJ1-3, with D tentatively TRBD1 (5 bases). The germline V and J ends were trimmed by 0 bases and 0 bases, with 12 bases remaining between them. The CDR3 covers 17 residues. Germline V gene sequence: CDR1 PRHDT, CDR2 FYEKMQ (reference sequence). The CDR3 DNA sequence: TGTGCCAGCAGCTTAGGGGGAGGGGCCTACTCTGGAAACACCATATATTTT. Protein sequence: CASSLGGGAYSGNTIYF.

This clonotype was counted only a few times. V is TRBV5-8 and J is TRBJ2-1; D call uncertain. The length of the CDR3 is 14 residues. Germline V gives CDR1 SGHTS, CDR2 YDEGEE. V was trimmed by 0 bases and J by 2 bases, leaving 6 bases between them. The CDR3 loop is CASSLASAYNEQFF. The CDR3 bases are TGTGCCAGCAGCTTGGCCAGCGCCTACAATGAGCAGTTCTTC.

This clonotype was seen at least ten times. The rearrangement uses TRBV7-9 and TRBJ2-3; TRBD2 matches at 13 bases. Trimming at V came to 7 bases and at J to 5 bases, leaving 9 bases not matched to a gene. The CDR3 consists of 16 residues. Germline V CDR1 and CDR2: SEHNR, FQNEAQ (reference sequence). The CDR3 here is CASTSGLAGELDTQYF. CDR3 DNA: TGTGCCAGCACCTCCGGACTAGCGGGAGAATTAGATACGCAGTATTTT.

This clonotype came up many times. The genes are TRBV20-1 and TRBJ2-1, with unresolved D. Germline V gene lookup returns CDR1 DFQATT and CDR2 SNEGSKA (reference sequence). The CDR3 spans 14 residues. Trimming removed 2 bases at V and 0 bases at J, with 8 bases between. The CDR3, as DNA: TGCAGTGCTAGATGGCGCTACTCCTACAATGAGCAGTTCTTC. This translates into CSARWRYSYNEQFF.

This sequence joins TRBV5-4 and TRBJ1-2, with 9 bases aligning to TRBD1. After removal of 4 bases from V and 3 bases from J, the junction contained 7 bases not matched to a gene. The CDR3 loop spans 15 amino acids. Germline assignment: CDR1 SGHNT and CDR2 YYREEE (reference sequence). The CDR3 bases are TGTGCCAGCAGCAGAGGACAGGGGCCGGACTATGGCTACACCTTC. This sequence encodes CASSRGQGPDYGYTF.

At least ten counts were recorded for this clonotype. The V gene is TRBV4-2, the J gene TRBJ2-3; the match to TRBD2 covers 7 bases. The CDR3 spans 21 residues. Trimming cost V 2 bases and J 2 bases; bases outside gene matches: 22. Looked up from germline, CDR1 is LGHNA and CDR2 is YNFKEQ. This CDR3 reads CASSQRVVGDYLQRNTDTQYF. The CDR3 DNA follows: TGTGCCAGCAGCCAACGGGTAGTTGGGGACTATCTACAGAGAAACACAGATACGCAGTATTTT.

Remarks on this clonotype: This may be a read error: a much more frequent sequence differs by one nucleotide. V gene TRBV6-5 combines with J gene TRBJ2-6; D might be TRBD1 or TRBD2, each matching 5 bases. The CDR3 totals 16 residues. From germline, CDR1 is MNHEY and CDR2 SVGAGI. The CDR3 sequence: CASSYPRDDGANVMTF. DNA for the CDR3: TGTGCCAGCAGTTATCCCAGGGACGACGGGGCCAACGTCATGACTTTC.